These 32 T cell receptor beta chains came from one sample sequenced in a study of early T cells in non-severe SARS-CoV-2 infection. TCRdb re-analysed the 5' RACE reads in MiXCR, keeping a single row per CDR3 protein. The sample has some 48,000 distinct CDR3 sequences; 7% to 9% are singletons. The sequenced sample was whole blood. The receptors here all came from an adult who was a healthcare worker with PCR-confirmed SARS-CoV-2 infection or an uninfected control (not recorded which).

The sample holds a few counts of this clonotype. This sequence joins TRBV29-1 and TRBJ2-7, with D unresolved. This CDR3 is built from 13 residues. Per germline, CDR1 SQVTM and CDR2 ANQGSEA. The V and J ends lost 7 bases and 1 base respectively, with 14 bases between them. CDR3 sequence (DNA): TGCAGCGAGCTGGTAGGGATGTCCTACGAGCAGTACTTC. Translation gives CSELVGMSYEQYF.

CDR3 DNA: TGTGCCAGCAGCCGTGGGGCTAGCACAGATACGCAGTATTTT. Its translation is CASSRGASTDTQYF. This chain links TRBV7-2 with TRBJ2-3; TRBD1 is a possible D gene (5 bases). CDR1 SGHTA and CDR2 FQGNSA come from the germline V gene. Between the trimmed V and J ends, which lost 5 bases and 0 bases, there was a span of 9 bases. The CDR3 consists of 14 residues.

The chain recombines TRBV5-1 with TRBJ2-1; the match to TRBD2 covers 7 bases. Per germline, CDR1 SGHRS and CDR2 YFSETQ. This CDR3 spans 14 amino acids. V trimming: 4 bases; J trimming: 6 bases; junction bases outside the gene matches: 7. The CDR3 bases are TGCGCCAGCAGCCCGATTCGGACTAGCAATGAGCAGTTCTTC. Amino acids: CASSPIRTSNEQFF.

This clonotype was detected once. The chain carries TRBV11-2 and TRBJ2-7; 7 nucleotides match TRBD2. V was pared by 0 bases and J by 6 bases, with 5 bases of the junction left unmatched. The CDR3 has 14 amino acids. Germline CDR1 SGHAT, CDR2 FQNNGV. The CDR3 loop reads CASSLEPGGGEQYF. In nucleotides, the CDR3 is TGTGCCAGCAGCTTAGAACCGGGAGGAGGCGAGCAGTACTTC.

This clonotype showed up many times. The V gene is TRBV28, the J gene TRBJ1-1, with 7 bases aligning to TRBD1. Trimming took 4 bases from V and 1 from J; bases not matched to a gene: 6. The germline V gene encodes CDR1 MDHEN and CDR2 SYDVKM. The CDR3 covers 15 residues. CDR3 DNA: TGTGCCAGCAGTTCCCCCGGACAGGCGAACACTGAAGCTTTCTTT. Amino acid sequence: CASSSPGQANTEAFF.

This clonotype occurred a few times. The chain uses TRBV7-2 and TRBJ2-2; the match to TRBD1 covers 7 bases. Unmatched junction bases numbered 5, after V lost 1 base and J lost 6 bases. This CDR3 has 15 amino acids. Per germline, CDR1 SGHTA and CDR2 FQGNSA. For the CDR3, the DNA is TGTGCCAGCAGCTTAGAACAGGGGAGCGCCGGGGAGCTGTTTTTT. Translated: CASSLEQGSAGELFF.

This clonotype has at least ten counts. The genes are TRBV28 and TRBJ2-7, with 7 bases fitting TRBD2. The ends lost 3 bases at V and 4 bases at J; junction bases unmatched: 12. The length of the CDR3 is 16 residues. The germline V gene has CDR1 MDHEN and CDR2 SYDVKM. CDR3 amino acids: CASSFPLAGESYEQYF. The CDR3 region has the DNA TGTGCCAGCAGTTTTCCTCTGGCGGGGGAATCTTACGAGCAGTACTTC.

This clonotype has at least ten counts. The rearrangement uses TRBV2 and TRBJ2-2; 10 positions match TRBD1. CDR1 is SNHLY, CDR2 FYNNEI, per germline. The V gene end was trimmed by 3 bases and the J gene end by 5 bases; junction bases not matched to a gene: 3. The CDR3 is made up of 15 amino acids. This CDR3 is CASSEGQGRTGELFF. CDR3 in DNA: TGTGCCAGCAGTGAGGGACAGGGGAGGACCGGGGAGCTGTTTTTT.

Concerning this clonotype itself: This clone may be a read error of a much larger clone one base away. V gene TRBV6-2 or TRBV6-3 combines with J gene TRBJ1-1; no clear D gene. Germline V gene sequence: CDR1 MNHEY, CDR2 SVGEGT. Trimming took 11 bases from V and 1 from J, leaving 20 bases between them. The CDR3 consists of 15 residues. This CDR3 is CASRPTSFGNTEAFF. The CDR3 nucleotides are TGTGCCTCCCGGCCGACGAGTTTTGGGAACACTGAAGCTTTCTTT.

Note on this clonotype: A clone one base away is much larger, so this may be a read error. The CDR3 DNA reads as TGCAGTGCACCCGGGACAGTTTCCTACGGGCAGTACTTC. It codes for CSAPGTVSYGQYF. This chain links TRBV20-1 with TRBJ2-7; TRBD1 matches 7 bases. The germline V gene has CDR1 DFQATT and CDR2 SNEGSKA (reference sequence). The CDR3 is 13 amino acids.

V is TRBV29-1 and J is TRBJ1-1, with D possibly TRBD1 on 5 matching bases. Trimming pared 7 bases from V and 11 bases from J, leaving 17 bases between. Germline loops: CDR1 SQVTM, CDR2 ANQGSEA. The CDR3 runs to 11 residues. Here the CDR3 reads CSDGTRGAAFF. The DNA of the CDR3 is TGCAGCGACGGGACTCGAGGGGCGGCTTTCTTT.

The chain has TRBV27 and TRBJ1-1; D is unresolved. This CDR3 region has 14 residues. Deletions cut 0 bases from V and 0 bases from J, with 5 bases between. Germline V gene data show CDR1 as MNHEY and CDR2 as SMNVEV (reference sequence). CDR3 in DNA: TGTGCCAGCAGTTTATCGAGTTTGAACACTGAAGCTTTCTTT. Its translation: CASSLSSLNTEAFF.

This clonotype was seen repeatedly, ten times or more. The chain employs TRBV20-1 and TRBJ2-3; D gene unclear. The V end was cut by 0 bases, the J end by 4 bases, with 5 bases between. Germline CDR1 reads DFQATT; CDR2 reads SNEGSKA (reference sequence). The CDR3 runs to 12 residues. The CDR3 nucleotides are TGCAGTGCTAGAGATCCGGCAGATACGCAGTATTTT. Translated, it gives CSARDPADTQYF.

The CDR3 DNA sequence: TGTGCCAGCAGCCCAGGGGGGTTAGATACGCAGTATTTT. This gives the protein CASSPGGLDTQYF. V is TRBV11-2 and J is TRBJ2-3; perhaps TRBD1 as D (7 bases). In germline, CDR1 is SGHAT, CDR2 FQNNGV. V was shortened by 5 bases and J by 5 bases, with 11 bases between the two germline ends. This CDR3 contains 13 residues.

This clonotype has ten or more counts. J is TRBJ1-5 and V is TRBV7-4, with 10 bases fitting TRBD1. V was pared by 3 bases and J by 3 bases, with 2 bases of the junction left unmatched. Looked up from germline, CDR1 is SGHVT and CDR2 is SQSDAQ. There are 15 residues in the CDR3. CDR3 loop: CASSFGTGANQPQHF. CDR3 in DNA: TGTGCCAGCAGCTTTGGGACAGGGGCCAATCAGCCCCAGCATTTT.

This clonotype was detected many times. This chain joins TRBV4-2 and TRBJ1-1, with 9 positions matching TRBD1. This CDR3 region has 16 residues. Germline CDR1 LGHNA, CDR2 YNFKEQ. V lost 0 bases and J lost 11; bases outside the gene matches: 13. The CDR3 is CASSQDQTGGTLKAFF. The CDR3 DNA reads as TGTGCCAGCAGCCAAGATCAGACAGGGGGAACACTGAAGGCTTTCTTT.

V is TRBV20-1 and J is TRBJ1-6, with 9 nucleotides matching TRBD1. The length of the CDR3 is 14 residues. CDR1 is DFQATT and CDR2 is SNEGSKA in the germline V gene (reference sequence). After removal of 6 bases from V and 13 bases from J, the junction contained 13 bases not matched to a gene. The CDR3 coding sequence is TGCAGTGCACAGGGACAGGGACTGACTCTCCCCCTCCACTTT. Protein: CSAQGQGLTLPLHF.

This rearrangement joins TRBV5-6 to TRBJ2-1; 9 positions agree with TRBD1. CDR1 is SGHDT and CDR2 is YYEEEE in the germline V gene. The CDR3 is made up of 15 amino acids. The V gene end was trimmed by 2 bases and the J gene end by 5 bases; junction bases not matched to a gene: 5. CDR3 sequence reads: CASSFVTGGHNEQFF. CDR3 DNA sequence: TGTGCCAGCAGCTTCGTGACAGGGGGTCACAATGAGCAGTTCTTC.

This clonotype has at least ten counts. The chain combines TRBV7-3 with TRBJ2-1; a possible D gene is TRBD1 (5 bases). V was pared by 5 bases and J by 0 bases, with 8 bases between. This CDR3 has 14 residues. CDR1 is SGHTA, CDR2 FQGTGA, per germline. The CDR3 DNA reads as TGTGCCAGCAGCGAAAGGGGCTCCTACAATGAGCAGTTCTTC. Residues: CASSERGSYNEQFF.

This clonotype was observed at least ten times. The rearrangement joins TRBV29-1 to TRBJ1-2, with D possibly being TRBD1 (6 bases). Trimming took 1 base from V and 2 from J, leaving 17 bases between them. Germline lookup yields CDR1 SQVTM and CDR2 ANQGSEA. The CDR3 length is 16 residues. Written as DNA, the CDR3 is TGCAGCGTTGAAGTGGAGGGTACAGGGCGAAACTATGGCTACACCTTC. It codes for CSVEVEGTGRNYGYTF.

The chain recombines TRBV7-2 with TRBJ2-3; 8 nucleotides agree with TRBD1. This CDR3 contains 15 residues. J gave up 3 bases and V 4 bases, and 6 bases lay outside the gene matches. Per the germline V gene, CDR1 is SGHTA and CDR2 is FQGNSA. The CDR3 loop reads CASSSTGGRTDTQYF. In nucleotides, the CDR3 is TGTGCCAGCAGCTCCACAGGGGGTAGGACAGATACGCAGTATTTT.

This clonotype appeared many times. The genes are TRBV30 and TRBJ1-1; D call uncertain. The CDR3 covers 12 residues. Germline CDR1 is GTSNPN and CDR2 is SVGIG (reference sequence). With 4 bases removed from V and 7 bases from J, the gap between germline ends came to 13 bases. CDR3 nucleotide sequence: TGTGCCTGGAACCCCCTGCCAGTTGAAGCTTTCTTT. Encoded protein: CAWNPLPVEAFF.

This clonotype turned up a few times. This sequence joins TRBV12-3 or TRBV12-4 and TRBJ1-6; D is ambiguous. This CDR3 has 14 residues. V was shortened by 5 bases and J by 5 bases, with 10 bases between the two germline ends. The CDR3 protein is CASSLVIDNSPLHF. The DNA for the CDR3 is TGTGCCAGCAGTCTGGTAATAGATAATTCACCCCTCCACTTT.

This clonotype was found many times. The CDR3: CSARGTNEQFF. The DNA for the CDR3 is TGCAGTGCTAGAGGGACCAATGAGCAGTTCTTC. The chain couples TRBV20-1 to TRBJ2-1, with unresolved D. Germline CDR1 DFQATT, CDR2 SNEGSKA (reference sequence). The CDR3 is 11 amino acids. The V gene lost 1 base and the J gene lost 6 bases, with 4 bases spanning the gap.

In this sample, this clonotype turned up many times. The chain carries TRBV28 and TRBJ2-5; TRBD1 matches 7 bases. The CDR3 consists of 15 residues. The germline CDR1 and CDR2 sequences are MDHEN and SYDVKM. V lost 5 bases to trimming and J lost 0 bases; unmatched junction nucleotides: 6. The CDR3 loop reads CASSPGQTNQETQYF. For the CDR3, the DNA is TGTGCCAGCAGTCCGGGACAGACAAACCAAGAGACCCAGTACTTC.

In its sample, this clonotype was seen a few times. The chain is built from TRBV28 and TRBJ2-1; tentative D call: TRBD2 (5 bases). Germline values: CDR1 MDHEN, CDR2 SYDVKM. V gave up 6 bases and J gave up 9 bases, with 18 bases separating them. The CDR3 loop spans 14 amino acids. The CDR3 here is CASSLLVGVAEQFF. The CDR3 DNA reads TGTGCCAGCAGCCTATTGGTCGGGGTTGCTGAGCAGTTCTTC.

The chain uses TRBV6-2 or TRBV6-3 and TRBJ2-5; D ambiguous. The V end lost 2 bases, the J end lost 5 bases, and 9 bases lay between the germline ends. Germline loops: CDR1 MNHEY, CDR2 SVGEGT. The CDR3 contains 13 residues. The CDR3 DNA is TGTGCCAGCAGTTACACGGGCTTTGAGACCCAGTACTTC. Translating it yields CASSYTGFETQYF.

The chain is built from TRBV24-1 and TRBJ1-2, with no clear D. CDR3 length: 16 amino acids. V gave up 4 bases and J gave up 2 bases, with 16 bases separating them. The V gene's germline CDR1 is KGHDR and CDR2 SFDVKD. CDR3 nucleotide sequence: TGTGCCACCAGTGACCATACACGGACCTCCAACTATGGCTACACCTTC. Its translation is CATSDHTRTSNYGYTF.

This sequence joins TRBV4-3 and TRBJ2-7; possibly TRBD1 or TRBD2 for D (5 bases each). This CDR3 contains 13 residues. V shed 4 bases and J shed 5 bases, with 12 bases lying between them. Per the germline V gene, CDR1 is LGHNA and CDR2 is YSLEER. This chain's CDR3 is CASSLFLGDEQYF. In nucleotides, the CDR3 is TGCGCCAGCAGCCTGTTTCTGGGGGACGAGCAGTACTTC.

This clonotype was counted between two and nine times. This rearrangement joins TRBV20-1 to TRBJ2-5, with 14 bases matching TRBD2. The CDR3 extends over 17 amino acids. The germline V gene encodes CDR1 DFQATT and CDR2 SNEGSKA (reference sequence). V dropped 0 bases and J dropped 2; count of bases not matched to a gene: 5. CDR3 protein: CSARDRLAGGKQETQYF. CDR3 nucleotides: TGCAGTGCTAGAGATCGACTAGCGGGGGGGAAACAAGAGACCCAGTACTTC.

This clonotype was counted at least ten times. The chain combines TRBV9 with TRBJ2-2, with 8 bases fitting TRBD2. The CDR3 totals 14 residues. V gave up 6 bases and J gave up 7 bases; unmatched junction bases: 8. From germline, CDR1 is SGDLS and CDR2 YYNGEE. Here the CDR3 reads CASTSGGGGGELFF. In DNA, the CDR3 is TGTGCCAGCACCAGCGGGGGAGGTGGCGGGGAGCTGTTTTTT.

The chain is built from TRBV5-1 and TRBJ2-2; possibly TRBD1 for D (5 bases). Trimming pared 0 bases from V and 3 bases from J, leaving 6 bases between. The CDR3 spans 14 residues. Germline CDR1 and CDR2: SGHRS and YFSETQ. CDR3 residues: CASSLVTDTGELFF. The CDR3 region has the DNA TGCGCCAGCAGCTTGGTGACAGACACCGGGGAGCTGTTTTTT.